This T cell receptor beta chain was found in a study of T-cell memory formation after mild COVID-19. This clonotype has at least ten counts. The antigen is undetermined. As the CDR3 is not closed by the conserved phenylalanine or tryptophan, this likely results from a read error. The limits of the CDR3 on the DNA are not certain, so only TCRdb's listed CDR3 is given. Findings of the study overall: Memory sampled before infection contained some responding clones, suggesting cross-reactive memory joined. SARS-CoV-2 specificity was not confirmed for second-wave clones peaking on day 37.

TCRdb called the 5' RACE reads again in MiXCR, with one record for every CDR3 protein. Among about 27,000 distinct CDR3 sequences, more than 15% were seen once, and the ten largest hold around 1.4%. The source of this sequence is an adult who had mild COVID-19 (a few samples of this study predate the infection). Cell type and time point are not known. Sequences were obtained from PBMCs or a T cell subset sorted from them (not recorded which).

Here the CDR3 reads CASSFNKGREY. The chain uses TRBV12-3 or TRBV12-4 and TRBJ1-1; TRBD1 is taken as the D call from the table, unchecked against the DNA. Ends included, the CDR3 has 11 residues.